These 21 T cell receptor beta chains came from one sample sequenced in a study of T cells after yellow fever vaccination. TCRdb independently ran MiXCR on the 5' RACE reads; one entry per CDR3 protein. Here the sample spans some 320,000 distinct CDR3 sequences, 8.7% being singletons. This specimen consisted of CD4+ T cells sorted from PBMCs, obtained 5 days after the yellow fever booster vaccination. The receptor set was obtained from a young man who received the YFV17D yellow fever vaccine.

This clonotype was seen a few times. DNA for the CDR3: TGTGCCAGCATCCCGGGGGGGCAAGAGACCCAGTACTTC. This sequence encodes CASIPGGQETQYF. The gene calls are TRBV6-6 and TRBJ2-5; TRBD2 matches 8 bases. The CDR3 loop spans 13 amino acids. Germline lookup yields CDR1 MNHNY and CDR2 SVGAGI (reference sequence). Losses at the gene ends were 7 bases for V and 2 bases for J; bases not matched to a gene: 3.

This clonotype was seen a few times. The chain joins TRBV9 to TRBJ1-3; D gene unclear. The germline V gene encodes CDR1 SGDLS and CDR2 YYNGEE. Trimming cost V 5 bases and J 0 bases, with 12 bases left between them. CDR3 length equals 15 residues. The CDR3 region has the DNA TGTGCCAGCAGGATCGGTCCCAGCTCTGGAAACACCATATATTTT. Encoded protein: CASRIGPSSGNTIYF.

This clonotype was detected many times. The chain uses TRBV5-1 and TRBJ2-7; tentatively, D is TRBD1 or TRBD2 (5 bases each). Germline CDR1 is SGHRS and CDR2 is YFSETQ. Trimming pared 0 bases from V and 1 base from J, leaving 11 bases between. The CDR3 contains 15 residues. The CDR3: CASSLVPGASYEQYF. The DNA for the CDR3 is TGCGCCAGCAGCTTGGTGCCCGGGGCGTCCTACGAGCAGTACTTC.

This clonotype was recorded a few times. V is TRBV4-3 and J is TRBJ1-2; possible D gene TRBD1, 6 bases. CDR1 and CDR2 from the germline V gene are LGHNA and YSLEER. V lost 0 bases and J lost 3, with 14 bases in between. The CDR3 loop spans 16 amino acids. The CDR3, as DNA: TGCGCCAGCAGCCAAGATCTCGGCAGGGGCGACTATGGCTACACCTTC. Its translation: CASSQDLGRGDYGYTF.

The table lists this clonotype with a few counts. CDR3 region: CASSLAPAGQGEAFF. The CDR3 bases are TGCGCCAGCAGCTTGGCTCCAGCGGGGCAGGGTGAAGCTTTCTTT. This chain links TRBV5-1 with TRBJ1-1; TRBD1 might be the D (5 bases). Looked up from germline, CDR1 is SGHRS and CDR2 is YFSETQ. The ends were cut back, 0 bases at V and 7 bases at J, with 16 bases in the middle. The CDR3 consists of 15 residues. The whole variable domain, filled in from reference TRBV5-1 and TRBJ1-1, reads KAGVTQTPRYLIKTRGQQVTLSCSPISGHRSVSWYQQTPGQGLQFLFEYFSETQRNKGNFPGRFSGRQFSNSRSEMNVSTLELGDSALYLCASSLAPAGQGEAFFGQGTRLTVV.

This clonotype has at least ten counts. V and J are TRBV7-2 and TRBJ2-5, with TRBD1 identical over 7 bases. The ends lost 5 bases at V and 5 bases at J; junction bases unmatched: 5. Germline assignment: CDR1 SGHTA and CDR2 FQGNSA. This CDR3 has 13 amino acids. Written as DNA, the CDR3 is TGTGCCAGCAGCCGAGGGGGCGAGGAGACCCAGTACTTC. Protein: CASSRGGEETQYF.

The chain couples TRBV7-9 to TRBJ2-4; D unresolved. CDR1 is SEHNR and CDR2 is FQNEAQ in the germline V gene (reference sequence). Trimming removed 8 bases from V and 7 bases from J, with 15 bases in between. The CDR3 is made up of 13 amino acids. The CDR3 sequence: CASERIALNIQYF. The CDR3 DNA reads as TGTGCCAGCGAAAGGATAGCCCTTAACATTCAGTACTTC.

The gene calls are TRBV5-1 and TRBJ2-5; TRBD2 matches 8 bases. The CDR3 loop spans 16 amino acids. V gave up 4 bases and J gave up 5 bases; unmatched junction bases: 13. Germline V gives CDR1 SGHRS, CDR2 YFSETQ. The CDR3 region has the DNA TGCGCCAGCAGCCTGGGTCCTGCGGGGGGTACGGAGACCCAGTACTTC. This codes for CASSLGPAGGTETQYF.

The chain has TRBV6-1 and TRBJ1-2; D uncertain. The CDR3 contains 12 residues. Germline lookup yields CDR1 MNHNS and CDR2 SASEGT. V was shortened by 3 bases and J by 5 bases, with 7 bases between the two germline ends. This CDR3 is CASSDARYGYTF. The CDR3 DNA follows: TGTGCCAGCAGTGATGCCCGTTATGGCTACACCTTC.

CDR3 in DNA: TGCGCCAGCAGCTTCCTGGGGGCACGGACCGGGGAGCTGTTTTTT. Its protein product is CASSFLGARTGELFF. The chain recombines TRBV5-1 with TRBJ2-2; tentatively, D is TRBD1 (6 bases). Germline CDR1 SGHRS, CDR2 YFSETQ. The V end lost 2 bases, the J end lost 5 bases, and 13 bases lay between the germline ends. This CDR3 comprises 15 residues. Filled out from reference TRBV5-1 and TRBJ2-2, the complete variable domain reads KAGVTQTPRYLIKTRGQQVTLSCSPISGHRSVSWYQQTPGQGLQFLFEYFSETQRNKGNFPGRFSGRQFSNSRSEMNVSTLELGDSALYLCASSFLGARTGELFFGEGSRLTVL.

The CDR3 DNA follows: TGTGCCAGCAGCCAAGGGGCAGGTGGGGCCAACGTCCTGACTTTC. Its protein product is CASSQGAGGANVLTF. The V gene is TRBV14, the J gene TRBJ2-6; D not resolved. V gave up 1 base and J gave up 3 bases, with 7 bases separating them. The CDR3 is 15 residues long. The germline V gene has CDR1 SGHDN and CDR2 FVKESK.

This clonotype was found a few times. The chain carries TRBV5-1 and TRBJ2-2; TRBD1 is a possible D gene (5 bases). Germline CDR1 is SGHRS and CDR2 is YFSETQ. With 0 bases removed from V and 0 bases from J, the gap between germline ends came to 6 bases. The CDR3 consists of 15 residues. CDR3 loop: CASSLDRTNTGELFF. The CDR3 bases are TGCGCCAGCAGCTTGGACAGGACGAACACCGGGGAGCTGTTTTTT.

Ten or more counts support this clonotype. The rearrangement uses TRBV5-1 and TRBJ2-1, with 10 bases fitting TRBD1. The CDR3 spans 14 residues. V was pared by 3 bases and J by 9 bases, with 6 bases of the junction left unmatched. Germline V CDR1 and CDR2: SGHRS, YFSETQ. CDR3 bases: TGCGCCAGCAGCTCAGGGACAGGGGCTACTGAGCAGTTCTTC. Protein product: CASSSGTGATEQFF.

The chain links TRBV5-1 to TRBJ2-5; 15 nucleotides match TRBD2. Unmatched junction bases numbered 5, after V lost 2 bases and J lost 0 bases. CDR3 length equals 18 residues. Germline CDR1 is SGHRS and CDR2 is YFSETQ. The CDR3 loop is CASSFGGLAGGYQETQYF. CDR3 DNA: TGCGCCAGCAGCTTTGGCGGACTAGCGGGGGGGTACCAAGAGACCCAGTACTTC.

A few counts support this clonotype. V gene TRBV21-1 combines with J gene TRBJ2-3; the table calls TRBD2, which could not be checked here. TRBV21-1 is tagged as a pseudogene. The CDR3 consists of 17 residues. This CDR3 is CASSKARRGRYTDTQYF. The CDR3 nucleotides read TGTGCCAGCAGCAAAGCGAGGAGGGGCCGTTACACAGATACGCAGTATTTT.

This chain connects TRBV14 to TRBJ1-2; D perhaps matches TRBD1 (6 bases). The CDR3 extends over 14 amino acids. V shed 0 bases and J shed 8 bases, with 13 bases lying between them. Per germline, CDR1 SGHDN and CDR2 FVKESK. The CDR3 region is CASSQDRGAGGYTF. The DNA for the CDR3 is TGTGCCAGCAGCCAAGATCGGGGGGCGGGCGGCTACACCTTC. The complete variable domain, with remaining parts taken from reference TRBV14 and TRBJ1-2, reads EAGVTQFPSHSVIEKGQTVTLRCDPISGHDNLYWYRRVMGKEIKFLLHFVKESKQDESGMPNNRFLAERTGGTYSTLKVQPAELEDSGVYFCASSQDRGAGGYTFGSGTRLTVV.

The CDR3 DNA sequence: TGTGCCAGCAGCCAAGATGAGGGGGAAGGCTACTATGGCTACACCTTC. This translates into CASSQDEGEGYYGYTF. The chain has TRBV4-2 and TRBJ1-2, with a tentative D call TRBD1 (6 bases). This CDR3 spans 16 amino acids. V gave up 0 bases and J gave up 3 bases, with 14 bases separating them. From germline, CDR1 is LGHNA and CDR2 YNFKEQ.

The chain couples TRBV6-6 to TRBJ2-7; no definite D call. This CDR3 is built from 13 residues. The germline gives CDR1 MNHNY, CDR2 SVGAGI (reference sequence). The germline V and J ends were trimmed by 0 bases and 3 bases, with 6 bases remaining between them. CDR3 residues: CASSYSYSYEQYV. In nucleotides, the CDR3 is TGTGCCAGCAGTTACTCGTACAGCTACGAGCAGTACGTC.

The chain employs TRBV6-6 and TRBJ2-2; a weak D match, TRBD1 (5 bases). The germline V gene has CDR1 MNHNY and CDR2 SVGAGI (reference sequence). V lost 6 bases and J 0 bases, leaving 14 bases between the germline ends. CDR3 size: 16 residues. The CDR3 coding sequence is TGTGCCAGCAGCCATTGGACACCCCCGAACACCGGGGAGCTGTTTTTT. Its translation is CASSHWTPPNTGELFF.

The V and J genes are TRBV5-1 and TRBJ1-1, with a possible D match to TRBD1 (5 bases). V gave up 0 bases and J gave up 5 bases, with 11 bases separating them. The CDR3 is 14 residues long. Germline V gives CDR1 SGHRS, CDR2 YFSETQ. The CDR3 loop reads CASSLGERGTEAFF. The CDR3 region has the DNA TGCGCCAGCAGCTTGGGAGAGAGGGGAACTGAAGCTTTCTTT.

CDR3 in amino acids: CASSISRANEQFF. In nucleotides, the CDR3 is TGTGCCAGTAGTATATCCAGGGCCAATGAGCAGTTCTTC. The chain uses TRBV19 and TRBJ2-1, with D tentatively TRBD1 (5 bases). Germline loops: CDR1 LNHDA, CDR2 SQIVND (reference sequence). The CDR3 runs to 13 residues. Trimming removed 2 bases at V and 6 bases at J, with 8 bases between. The full variable domain, its missing parts supplied by reference TRBV19 and TRBJ2-1, is DGGITQSPKYLFRKEGQNVTLSCEQNLNHDAMYWYRQDPGQGLRLIYYSQIVNDFQKGDIAEGYSVSREKKESFPLTVTSAQKNPTAFYLCASSISRANEQFFGPGTRLTVL.